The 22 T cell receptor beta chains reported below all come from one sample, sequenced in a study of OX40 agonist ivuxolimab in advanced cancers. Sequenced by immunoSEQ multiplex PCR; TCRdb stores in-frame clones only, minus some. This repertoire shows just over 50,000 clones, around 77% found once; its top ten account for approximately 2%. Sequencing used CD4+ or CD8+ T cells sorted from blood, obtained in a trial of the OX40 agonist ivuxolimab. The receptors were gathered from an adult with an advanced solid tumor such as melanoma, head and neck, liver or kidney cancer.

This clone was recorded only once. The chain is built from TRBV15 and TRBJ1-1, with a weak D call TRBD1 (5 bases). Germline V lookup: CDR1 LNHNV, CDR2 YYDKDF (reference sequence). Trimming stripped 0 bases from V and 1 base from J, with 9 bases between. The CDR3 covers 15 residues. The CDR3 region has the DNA TGTGCCACCAGCAGAGATCGAGGGGAGAACACTGAAGCTTTCTTT. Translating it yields CATSRDRGENTEAFF.

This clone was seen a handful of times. CDR3 sequence: CASSRTSETQYF. The CDR3, as DNA: TGTGCCAGCAGTAGGACATCGGAGACCCAGTACTTC. V gene TRBV6-5 combines with J gene TRBJ2-5; D is perhaps TRBD1 (5 bases). V was clipped by 5 bases and J by 5 bases, with 9 bases between them. The CDR3 extends over 12 amino acids. Germline V gene lookup returns CDR1 MNHEY and CDR2 SVGAGI.

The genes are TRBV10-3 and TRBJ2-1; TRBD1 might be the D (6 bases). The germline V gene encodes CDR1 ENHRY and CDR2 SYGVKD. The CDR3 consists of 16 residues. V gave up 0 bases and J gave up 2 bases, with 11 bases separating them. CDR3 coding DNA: TGTGCCATCAGTGAGTCAAGTGGGGGCACCTACAATGAGCAGTTCTTC. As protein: CAISESSGGTYNEQFF.

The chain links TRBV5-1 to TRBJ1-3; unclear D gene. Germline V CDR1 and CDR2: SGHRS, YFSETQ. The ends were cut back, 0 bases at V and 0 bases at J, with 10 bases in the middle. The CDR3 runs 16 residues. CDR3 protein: CASSLDAASSGNTIYF. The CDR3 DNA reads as TGCGCCAGCAGCTTGGATGCAGCAAGCTCTGGAAACACCATATATTTT.

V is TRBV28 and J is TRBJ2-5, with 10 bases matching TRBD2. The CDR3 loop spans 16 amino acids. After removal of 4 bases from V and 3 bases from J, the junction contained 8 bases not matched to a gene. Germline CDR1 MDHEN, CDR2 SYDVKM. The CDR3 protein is CASSSTSGWYEETQYF. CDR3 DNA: TGTGCCAGCAGTTCGACTAGCGGGTGGTATGAAGAGACCCAGTACTTC.

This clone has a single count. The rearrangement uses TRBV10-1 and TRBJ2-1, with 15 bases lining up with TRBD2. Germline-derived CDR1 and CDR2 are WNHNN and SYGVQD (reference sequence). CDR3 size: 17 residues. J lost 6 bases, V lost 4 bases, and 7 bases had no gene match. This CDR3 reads CASSAPGLAGGSNEQFF. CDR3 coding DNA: TGCGCCAGCAGTGCTCCGGGACTAGCGGGAGGTTCCAATGAGCAGTTCTTC.

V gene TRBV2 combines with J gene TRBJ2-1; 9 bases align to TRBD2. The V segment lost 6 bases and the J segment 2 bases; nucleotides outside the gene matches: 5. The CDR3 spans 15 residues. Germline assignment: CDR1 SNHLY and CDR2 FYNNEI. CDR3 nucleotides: TGTGCCAGCAGCTTAGCGGGGGAAACCTACAATGAGCAGTTCTTC. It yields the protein CASSLAGETYNEQFF. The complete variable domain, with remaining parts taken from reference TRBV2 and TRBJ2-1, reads EPEVTQTPSHQVTQMGQEVILRCVPISNHLYFYWYRQILGQKVEFLVSFYNNEISEKSEIFDDQFSVERPDGSNFTLKIRSTKLEDSAMYFCASSLAGETYNEQFFGPGTRLTVL.

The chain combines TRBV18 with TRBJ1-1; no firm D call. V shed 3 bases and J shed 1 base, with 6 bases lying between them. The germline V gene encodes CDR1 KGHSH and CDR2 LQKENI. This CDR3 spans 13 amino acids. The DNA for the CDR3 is TGTGCCAGCTCACCGCTCTGGAACACTGAAGCTTTCTTT. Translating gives CASSPLWNTEAFF.

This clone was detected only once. The CDR3 here is CATTSQLGLSYEQYF. CDR3 nucleotides: TGTGCCACTACCTCCCAACTAGGACTATCCTACGAGCAGTACTTC. The chain is built from TRBV6-5 and TRBJ2-7; perhaps TRBD2 as D (6 bases). With 10 bases removed from V and 1 base from J, the gap between germline ends came to 20 bases. The CDR3 spans 15 residues. The V gene's germline CDR1 is MNHEY and CDR2 SVGAGI.

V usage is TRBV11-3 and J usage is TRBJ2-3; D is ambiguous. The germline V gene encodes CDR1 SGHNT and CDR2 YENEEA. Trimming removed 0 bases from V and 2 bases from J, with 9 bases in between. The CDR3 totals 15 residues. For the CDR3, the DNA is TGTGCCAGCAGCTTAGAAGGGCGTCCCACAGATACGCAGTATTTT. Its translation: CASSLEGRPTDTQYF.

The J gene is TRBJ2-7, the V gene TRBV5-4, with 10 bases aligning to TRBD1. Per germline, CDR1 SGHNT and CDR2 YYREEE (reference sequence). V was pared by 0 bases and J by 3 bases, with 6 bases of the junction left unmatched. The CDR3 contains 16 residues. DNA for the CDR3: TGTGCCAGCAGCTTGGAATGGGGACAGGGGAACTACGAGCAGTACTTC. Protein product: CASSLEWGQGNYEQYF.

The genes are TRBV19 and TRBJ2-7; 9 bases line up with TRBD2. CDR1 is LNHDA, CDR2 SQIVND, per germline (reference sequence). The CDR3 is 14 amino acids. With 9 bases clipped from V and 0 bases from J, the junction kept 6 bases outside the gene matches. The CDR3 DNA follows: TGTGCCAGCGCAGCGGGAGGCCTCTCCTACGAGCAGTACTTC. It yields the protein CASAAGGLSYEQYF.

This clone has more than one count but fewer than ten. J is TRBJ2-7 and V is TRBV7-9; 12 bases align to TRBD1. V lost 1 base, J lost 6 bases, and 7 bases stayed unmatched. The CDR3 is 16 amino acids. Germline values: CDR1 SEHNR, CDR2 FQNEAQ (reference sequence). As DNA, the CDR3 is TGTGCCAGCAGCTTAGTAGTAGGGACAGGGGGCGCCGAGCAGTACTTC. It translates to CASSLVVGTGGAEQYF.

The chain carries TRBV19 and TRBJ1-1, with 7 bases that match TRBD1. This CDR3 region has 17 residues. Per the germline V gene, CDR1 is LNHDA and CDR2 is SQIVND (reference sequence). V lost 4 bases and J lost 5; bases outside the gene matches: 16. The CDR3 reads CASSNGGQRGEGTEAFF. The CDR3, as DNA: TGTGCCAGTAGTAATGGGGGACAGCGAGGAGAGGGTACTGAAGCTTTCTTT.

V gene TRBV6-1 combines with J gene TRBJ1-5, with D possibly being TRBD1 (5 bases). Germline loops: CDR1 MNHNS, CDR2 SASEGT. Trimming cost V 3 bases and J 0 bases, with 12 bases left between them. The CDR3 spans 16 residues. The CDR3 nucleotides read TGTGCCAGCAGTGACAACAGGCAGGCTAGCAATCAGCCCCAGCATTTT. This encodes CASSDNRQASNQPQHF.

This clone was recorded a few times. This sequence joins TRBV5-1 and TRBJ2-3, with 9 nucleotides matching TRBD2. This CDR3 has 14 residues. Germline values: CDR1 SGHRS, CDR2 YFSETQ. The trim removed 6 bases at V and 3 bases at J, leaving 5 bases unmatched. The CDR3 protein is CASMLAGRTDTQYF. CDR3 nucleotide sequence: TGCGCCAGCATGCTAGCGGGACGAACAGATACGCAGTATTTT.

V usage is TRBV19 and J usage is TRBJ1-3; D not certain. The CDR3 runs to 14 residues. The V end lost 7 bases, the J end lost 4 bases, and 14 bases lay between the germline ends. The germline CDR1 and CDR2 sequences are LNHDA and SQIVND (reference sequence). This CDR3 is CASIPNNAGNTIYF. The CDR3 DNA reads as TGTGCCAGTATTCCTAACAACGCCGGAAACACCATATATTTT.

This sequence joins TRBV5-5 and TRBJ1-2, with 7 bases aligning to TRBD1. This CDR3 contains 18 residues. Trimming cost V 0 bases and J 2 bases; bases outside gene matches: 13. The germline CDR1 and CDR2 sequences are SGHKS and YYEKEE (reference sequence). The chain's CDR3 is CASSLEGGRGTLNYGYTF. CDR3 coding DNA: TGTGCCAGCAGCTTGGAAGGCGGCAGGGGGACTTTAAACTATGGCTACACCTTC. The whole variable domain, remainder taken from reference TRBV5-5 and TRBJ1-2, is DAGVTQSPTHLIKTRGQQVTLRCSPISGHKSVSWYQQVLGQGPQFIFQYYEKEERGRGNFPDRFSARQFPNYSSELNVNALLLGDSALYLCASSLEGGRGTLNYGYTFGSGTRLTVV.

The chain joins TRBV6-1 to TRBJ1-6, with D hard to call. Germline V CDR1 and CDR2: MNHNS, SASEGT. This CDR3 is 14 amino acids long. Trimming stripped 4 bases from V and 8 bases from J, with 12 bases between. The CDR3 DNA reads TGTGCCAGCAGTGCCGTTGTAAGGGATTCACCCCTCCACTTT. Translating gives CASSAVVRDSPLHF.

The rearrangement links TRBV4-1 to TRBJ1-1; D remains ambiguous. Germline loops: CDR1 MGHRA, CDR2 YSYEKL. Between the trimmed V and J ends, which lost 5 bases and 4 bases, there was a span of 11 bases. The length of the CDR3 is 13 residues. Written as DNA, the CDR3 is TGCGCCAGCAGCTCCTTCTCGTCCACTGAAGCTTTCTTT. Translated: CASSSFSSTEAFF.

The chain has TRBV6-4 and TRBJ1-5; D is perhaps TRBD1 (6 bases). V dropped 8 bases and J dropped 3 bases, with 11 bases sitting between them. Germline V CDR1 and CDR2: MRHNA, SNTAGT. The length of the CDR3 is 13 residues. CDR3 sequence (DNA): TGTGCCAGCCAAGGGGGGGTCAATCAGCCCCAGCATTTT. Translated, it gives CASQGGVNQPQHF.

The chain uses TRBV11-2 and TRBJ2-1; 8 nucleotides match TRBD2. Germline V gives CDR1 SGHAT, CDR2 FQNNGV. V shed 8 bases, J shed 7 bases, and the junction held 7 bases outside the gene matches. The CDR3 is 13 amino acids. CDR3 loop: CASRAGGRNEQFF. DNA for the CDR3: TGTGCCAGCCGGGCGGGAGGTAGGAATGAGCAGTTCTTC.